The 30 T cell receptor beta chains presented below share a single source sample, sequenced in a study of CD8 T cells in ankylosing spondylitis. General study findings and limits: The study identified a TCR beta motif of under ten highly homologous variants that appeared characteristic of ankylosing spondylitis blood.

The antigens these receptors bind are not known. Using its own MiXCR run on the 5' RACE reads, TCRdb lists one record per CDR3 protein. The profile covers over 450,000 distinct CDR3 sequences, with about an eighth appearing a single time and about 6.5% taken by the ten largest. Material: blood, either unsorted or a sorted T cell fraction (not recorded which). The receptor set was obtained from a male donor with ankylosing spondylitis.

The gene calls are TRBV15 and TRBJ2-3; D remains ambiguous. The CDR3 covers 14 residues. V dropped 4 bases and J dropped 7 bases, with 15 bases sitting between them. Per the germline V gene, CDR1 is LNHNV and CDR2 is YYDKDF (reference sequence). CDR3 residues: CATSMVNTLNTQYF. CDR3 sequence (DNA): TGTGCCACCAGCATGGTCAACACGCTAAATACGCAGTATTTT.

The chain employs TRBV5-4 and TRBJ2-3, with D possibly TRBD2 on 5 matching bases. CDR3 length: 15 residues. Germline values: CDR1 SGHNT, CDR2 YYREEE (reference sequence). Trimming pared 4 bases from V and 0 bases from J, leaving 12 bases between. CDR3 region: CASSVDSSSTDTQYF. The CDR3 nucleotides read TGTGCCAGCAGCGTGGACTCAAGTAGCACAGATACGCAGTATTTT.

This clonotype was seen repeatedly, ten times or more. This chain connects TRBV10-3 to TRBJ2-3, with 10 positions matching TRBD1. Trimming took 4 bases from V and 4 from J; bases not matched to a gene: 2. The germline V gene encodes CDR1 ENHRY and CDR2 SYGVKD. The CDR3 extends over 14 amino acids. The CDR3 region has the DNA TGTGCCATCAGTGTTGGGACAGGGGCAGATACGCAGTATTTT. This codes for CAISVGTGADTQYF.

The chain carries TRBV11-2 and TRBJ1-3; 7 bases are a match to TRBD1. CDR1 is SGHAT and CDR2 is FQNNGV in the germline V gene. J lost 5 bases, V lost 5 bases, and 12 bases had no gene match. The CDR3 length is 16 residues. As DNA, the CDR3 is TGTGCCAGCAGCCCATACAGGGGCGAGATGCGAAACACCATATATTTT. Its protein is CASSPYRGEMRNTIYF.

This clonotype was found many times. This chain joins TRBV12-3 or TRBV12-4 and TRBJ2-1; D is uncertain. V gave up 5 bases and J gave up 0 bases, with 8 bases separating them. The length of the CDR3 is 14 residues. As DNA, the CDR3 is TGTGCCAGCAGTCAGACCTACTCCTACAATGAGCAGTTCTTC. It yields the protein CASSQTYSYNEQFF.

For the CDR3, the DNA is TGTGCCAGCAGCTTAGTTATCCGTAGTACTCCGGACAATGAGCAGTTCTTC. Translated, it gives CASSLVIRSTPDNEQFF. The chain combines TRBV11-2 with TRBJ2-1; D is ambiguous. Per the germline V gene, CDR1 is SGHAT and CDR2 is FQNNGV. V was shortened by 1 base and J by 5 bases, with 18 bases between the two germline ends. The CDR3 is 17 residues long.

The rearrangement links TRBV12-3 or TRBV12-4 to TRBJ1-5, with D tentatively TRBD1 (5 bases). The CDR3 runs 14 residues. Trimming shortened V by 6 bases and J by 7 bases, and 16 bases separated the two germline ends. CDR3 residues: CASREDNQNQPQHF. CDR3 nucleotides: TGTGCCAGCAGGGAGGACAATCAGAACCAGCCCCAGCATTTT.

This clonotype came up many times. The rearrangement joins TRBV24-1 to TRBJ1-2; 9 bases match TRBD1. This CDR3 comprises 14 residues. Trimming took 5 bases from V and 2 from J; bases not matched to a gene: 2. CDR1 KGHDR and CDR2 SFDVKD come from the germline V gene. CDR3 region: CATSGTGANYGYTF. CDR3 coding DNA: TGTGCCACCAGTGGGACAGGGGCCAACTATGGCTACACCTTC.

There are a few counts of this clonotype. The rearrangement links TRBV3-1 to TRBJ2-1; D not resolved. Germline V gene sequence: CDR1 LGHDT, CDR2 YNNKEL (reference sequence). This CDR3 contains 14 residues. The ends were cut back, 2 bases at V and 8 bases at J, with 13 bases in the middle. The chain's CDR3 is CASSQLENKDEQFF. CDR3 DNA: TGTGCCAGCAGCCAACTGGAAAATAAGGATGAGCAGTTCTTC.

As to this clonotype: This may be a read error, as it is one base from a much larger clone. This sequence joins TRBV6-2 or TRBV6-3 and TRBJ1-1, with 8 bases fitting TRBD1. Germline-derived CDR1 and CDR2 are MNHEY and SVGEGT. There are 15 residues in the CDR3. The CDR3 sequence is CTSSRTGTGNTEAFF. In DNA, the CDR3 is TGTACCAGCAGTCGAACCGGGACAGGGAACACTGAAGCTTTCTTT.

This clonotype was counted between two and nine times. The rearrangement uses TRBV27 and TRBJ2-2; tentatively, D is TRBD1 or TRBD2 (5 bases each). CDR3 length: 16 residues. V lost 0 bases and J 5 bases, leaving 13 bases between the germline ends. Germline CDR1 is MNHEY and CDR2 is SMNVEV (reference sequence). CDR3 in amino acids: CASSLSVGRGTGELFF. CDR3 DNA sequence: TGTGCCAGCAGTTTATCAGTGGGACGGGGTACCGGGGAGCTGTTTTTT.

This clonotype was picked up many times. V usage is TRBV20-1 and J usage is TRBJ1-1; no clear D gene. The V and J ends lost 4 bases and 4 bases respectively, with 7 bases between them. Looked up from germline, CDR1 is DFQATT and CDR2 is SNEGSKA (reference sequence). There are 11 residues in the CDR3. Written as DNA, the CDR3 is TGCAGTGCTACTCCCGGCACTGAAGCTTTCTTT. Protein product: CSATPGTEAFF.

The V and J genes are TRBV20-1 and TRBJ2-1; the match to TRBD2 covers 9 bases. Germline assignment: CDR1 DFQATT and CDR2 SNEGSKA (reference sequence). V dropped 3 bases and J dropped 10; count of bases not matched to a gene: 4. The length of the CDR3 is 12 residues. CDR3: CSASPAGGEQFF. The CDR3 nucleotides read TGCAGTGCTAGCCCCGCGGGAGGGGAGCAGTTCTTC.

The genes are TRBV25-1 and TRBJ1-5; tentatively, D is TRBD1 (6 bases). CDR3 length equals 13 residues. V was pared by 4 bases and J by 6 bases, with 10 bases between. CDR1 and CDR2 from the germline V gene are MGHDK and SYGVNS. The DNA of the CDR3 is TGTGCCAGCAGTGTGGGGGCGGGTCAGCCCCAGCATTTT. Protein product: CASSVGAGQPQHF. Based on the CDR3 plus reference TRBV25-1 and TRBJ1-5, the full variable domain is EADIYQTPRYLVIGTGKKITLECSQTMGHDKMYWYQQDPGMELHLIHYSYGVNSTEKGDLSSESTVSRIRTEHFPLTLESARPSHTSQYLCASSVGAGQPQHFGDGTRLSIL.

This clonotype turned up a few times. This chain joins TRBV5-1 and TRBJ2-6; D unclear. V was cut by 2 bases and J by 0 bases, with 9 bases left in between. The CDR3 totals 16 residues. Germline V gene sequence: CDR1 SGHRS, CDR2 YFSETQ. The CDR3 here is CASSLTTSSGANVLTF. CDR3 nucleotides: TGCGCCAGCAGCTTAACTACATCCTCTGGGGCCAACGTCCTGACTTTC.

The CDR3 is CSVGTPGGDEQFF. The CDR3 nucleotides are TGCAGCGTTGGGACCCCAGGGGGGGATGAGCAGTTCTTC. This rearrangement joins TRBV29-1 to TRBJ2-1; perhaps D is TRBD1 or TRBD2 (7 bases each). Germline values: CDR1 SQVTM, CDR2 ANQGSEA. The CDR3 totals 13 residues. V lost 4 bases to trimming and J lost 8 bases, with 15 bases between them.

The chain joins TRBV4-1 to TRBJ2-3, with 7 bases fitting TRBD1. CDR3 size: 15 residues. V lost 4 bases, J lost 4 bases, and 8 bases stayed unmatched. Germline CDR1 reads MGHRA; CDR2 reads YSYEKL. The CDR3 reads CASSLLTGIADTQYF. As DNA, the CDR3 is TGCGCCAGCAGCCTATTGACAGGGATCGCAGATACGCAGTATTTT.

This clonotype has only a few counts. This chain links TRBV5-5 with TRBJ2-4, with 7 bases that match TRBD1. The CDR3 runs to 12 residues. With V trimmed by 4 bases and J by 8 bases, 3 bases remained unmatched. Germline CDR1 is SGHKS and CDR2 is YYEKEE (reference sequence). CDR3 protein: CASSPGTDIQYF. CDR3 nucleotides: TGTGCCAGCAGCCCCGGGACAGACATTCAGTACTTC.

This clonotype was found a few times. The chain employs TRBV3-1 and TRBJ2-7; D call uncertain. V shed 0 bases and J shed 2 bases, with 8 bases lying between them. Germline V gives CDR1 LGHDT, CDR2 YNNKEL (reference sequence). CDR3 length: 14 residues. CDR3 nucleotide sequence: TGTGCCAGCAGCCAAGATGGAGAAGCCTACGAGCAGTACTTC. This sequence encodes CASSQDGEAYEQYF.

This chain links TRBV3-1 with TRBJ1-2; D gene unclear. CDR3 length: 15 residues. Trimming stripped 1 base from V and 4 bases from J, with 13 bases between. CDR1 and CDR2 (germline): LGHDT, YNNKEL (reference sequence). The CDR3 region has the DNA TGTGCCAGCAGCCAAGGCGACCCTTGGCGCTATGGCTACACCTTC. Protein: CASSQGDPWRYGYTF.

The CDR3: CASSLRGGGAGGRAGELFF. For the CDR3, the DNA is TGTGCCAGCAGTTTGAGAGGTGGGGGTGCGGGCGGACGAGCCGGGGAGCTGTTTTTT. The rearrangement links TRBV27 to TRBJ2-2; D tentatively fits TRBD1 or TRBD2 (5 bases each). The germline V and J ends were trimmed by 3 bases and 6 bases, with 26 bases remaining between them. The germline V gene has CDR1 MNHEY and CDR2 SMNVEV (reference sequence). CDR3 length: 19 amino acids.

The CDR3 sequence is CASSFSGREQYV. For the CDR3, the DNA is TGTGCCAGCAGTTTTTCGGGGAGGGAGCAGTACGTC. The rearrangement uses TRBV3-1 and TRBJ2-7; perhaps TRBD2 as D (6 bases). V was pared by 6 bases and J by 7 bases, with 13 bases between. Germline V CDR1 and CDR2: LGHDT, YNNKEL (reference sequence). This CDR3 is 12 amino acids long.

CDR3 amino acids: CASTITGNTGELFF. CDR3 nucleotide sequence: TGTGCCAGCACCATTACAGGGAACACCGGGGAGCTGTTTTTT. This chain connects TRBV2 to TRBJ2-2, with TRBD1 as a possible D gene (5 bases). This CDR3 spans 14 amino acids. Deletions cut 7 bases from V and 1 base from J, with 10 bases between. The germline V gene encodes CDR1 SNHLY and CDR2 FYNNEI.

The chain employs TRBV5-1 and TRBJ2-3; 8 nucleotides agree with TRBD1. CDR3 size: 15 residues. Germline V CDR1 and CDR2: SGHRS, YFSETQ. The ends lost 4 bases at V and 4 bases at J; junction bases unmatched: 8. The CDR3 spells CASSLEAQGADTQYF. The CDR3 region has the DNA TGCGCCAGCAGCCTAGAGGCACAGGGGGCAGATACGCAGTATTTT. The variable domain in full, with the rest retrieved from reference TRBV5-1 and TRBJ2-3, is KAGVTQTPRYLIKTRGQQVTLSCSPISGHRSVSWYQQTPGQGLQFLFEYFSETQRNKGNFPGRFSGRQFSNSRSEMNVSTLELGDSALYLCASSLEAQGADTQYFGPGTRLTVL.

The CDR3 DNA reads as TGTGCCAGCAGCCGGACGCCGGGGGACACTGAAGCTTTCTTT. Residues: CASSRTPGDTEAFF. This chain uses TRBV3-1 with TRBJ1-1; D is possibly TRBD1 (5 bases). From germline, CDR1 is LGHDT and CDR2 YNNKEL (reference sequence). The V end lost 4 bases, the J end lost 3 bases, and 12 bases lay between the germline ends. This CDR3 contains 14 residues.

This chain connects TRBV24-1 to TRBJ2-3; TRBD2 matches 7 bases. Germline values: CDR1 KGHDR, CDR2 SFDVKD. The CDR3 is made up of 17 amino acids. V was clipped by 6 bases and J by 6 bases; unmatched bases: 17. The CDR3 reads CATSWSPPGAAGDTQYF. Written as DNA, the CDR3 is TGTGCCACCAGTTGGTCCCCTCCCGGGGCAGCGGGGGATACGCAGTATTTT.

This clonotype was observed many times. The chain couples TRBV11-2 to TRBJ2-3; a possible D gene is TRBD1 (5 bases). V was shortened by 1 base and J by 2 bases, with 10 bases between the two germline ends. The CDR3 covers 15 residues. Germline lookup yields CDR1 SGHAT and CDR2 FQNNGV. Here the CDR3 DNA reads TGTGCCAGCAGCTTAGCAGGCAGGGCCACAGATACGCAGTATTTT. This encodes CASSLAGRATDTQYF.

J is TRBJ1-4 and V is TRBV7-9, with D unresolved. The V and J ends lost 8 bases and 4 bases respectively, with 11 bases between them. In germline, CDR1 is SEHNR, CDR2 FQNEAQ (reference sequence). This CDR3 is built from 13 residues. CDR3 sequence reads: CASEARSNEKLFF. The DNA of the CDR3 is TGTGCCAGCGAGGCACGCAGTAATGAAAAACTGTTTTTT.

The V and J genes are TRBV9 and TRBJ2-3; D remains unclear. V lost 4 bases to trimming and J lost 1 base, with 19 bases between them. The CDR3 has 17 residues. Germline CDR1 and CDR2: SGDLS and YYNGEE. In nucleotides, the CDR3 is TGTGCCAGCAGCCCGCAGGTGGGTCCCATAGGCACAGATACGCAGTATTTT. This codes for CASSPQVGPIGTDTQYF.

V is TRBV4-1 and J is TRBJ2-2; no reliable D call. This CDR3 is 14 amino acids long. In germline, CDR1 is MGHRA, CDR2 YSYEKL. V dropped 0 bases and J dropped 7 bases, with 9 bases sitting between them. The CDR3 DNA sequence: TGCGCCAGCAGCCAAGAGATCCTTGGCGGGGAGCTGTTTTTT. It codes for CASSQEILGGELFF.